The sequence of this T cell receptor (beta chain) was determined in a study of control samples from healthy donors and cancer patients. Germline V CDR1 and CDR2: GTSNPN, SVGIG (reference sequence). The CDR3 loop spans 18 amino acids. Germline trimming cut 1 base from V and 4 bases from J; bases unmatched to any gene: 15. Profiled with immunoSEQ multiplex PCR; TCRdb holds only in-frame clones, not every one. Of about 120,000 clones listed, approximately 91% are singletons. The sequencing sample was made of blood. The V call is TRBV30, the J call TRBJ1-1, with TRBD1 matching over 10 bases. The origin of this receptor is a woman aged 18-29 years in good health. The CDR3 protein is CAWSECRQGALVGTEAFF. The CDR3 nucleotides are TGTGCCTGGAGTGAGTGTCGACAGGGGGCATTGGTGGGCACTGAAGCTTTCTTT.